This TCR beta chain is from a study of T-cell memory formation after mild COVID-19. Overall study results and limits: Researchers found some responding clones in pre-infection memory, a sign that cross-reactive memory joined.

Employing constant-segment primers, 5'RACE generated TCR alpha and TCR beta cDNA libraries bearing sample barcodes and UMIs. TCRdb reprocessed the 5' RACE reads via MiXCR and lists one record per CDR3 protein. This table has about 150,000 distinct CDR3 sequences, 10% to 15% appearing once. Points on this clonotype: Its target is not known.

The sample taken for sequencing was PBMCs or a T cell subset sorted from them (not recorded which). This clonotype originated in a man younger than 35 who had mild COVID-19 (a few samples of this study predate the infection). Cell type and time point are not known.

CDR3 bases: TGCGCCAGCAGCCAAGATACCTTGTCTGGAAACACCATATATTTT. Translated, it gives CASSQDTLSGNTIYF. The rearrangement joins TRBV4-3 to TRBJ1-3; D unresolved. The V and J ends lost 0 bases and 1 base respectively, with 7 bases between them. Germline V lookup: CDR1 LGHNA, CDR2 YSLEER. CDR3 length: 15 amino acids.